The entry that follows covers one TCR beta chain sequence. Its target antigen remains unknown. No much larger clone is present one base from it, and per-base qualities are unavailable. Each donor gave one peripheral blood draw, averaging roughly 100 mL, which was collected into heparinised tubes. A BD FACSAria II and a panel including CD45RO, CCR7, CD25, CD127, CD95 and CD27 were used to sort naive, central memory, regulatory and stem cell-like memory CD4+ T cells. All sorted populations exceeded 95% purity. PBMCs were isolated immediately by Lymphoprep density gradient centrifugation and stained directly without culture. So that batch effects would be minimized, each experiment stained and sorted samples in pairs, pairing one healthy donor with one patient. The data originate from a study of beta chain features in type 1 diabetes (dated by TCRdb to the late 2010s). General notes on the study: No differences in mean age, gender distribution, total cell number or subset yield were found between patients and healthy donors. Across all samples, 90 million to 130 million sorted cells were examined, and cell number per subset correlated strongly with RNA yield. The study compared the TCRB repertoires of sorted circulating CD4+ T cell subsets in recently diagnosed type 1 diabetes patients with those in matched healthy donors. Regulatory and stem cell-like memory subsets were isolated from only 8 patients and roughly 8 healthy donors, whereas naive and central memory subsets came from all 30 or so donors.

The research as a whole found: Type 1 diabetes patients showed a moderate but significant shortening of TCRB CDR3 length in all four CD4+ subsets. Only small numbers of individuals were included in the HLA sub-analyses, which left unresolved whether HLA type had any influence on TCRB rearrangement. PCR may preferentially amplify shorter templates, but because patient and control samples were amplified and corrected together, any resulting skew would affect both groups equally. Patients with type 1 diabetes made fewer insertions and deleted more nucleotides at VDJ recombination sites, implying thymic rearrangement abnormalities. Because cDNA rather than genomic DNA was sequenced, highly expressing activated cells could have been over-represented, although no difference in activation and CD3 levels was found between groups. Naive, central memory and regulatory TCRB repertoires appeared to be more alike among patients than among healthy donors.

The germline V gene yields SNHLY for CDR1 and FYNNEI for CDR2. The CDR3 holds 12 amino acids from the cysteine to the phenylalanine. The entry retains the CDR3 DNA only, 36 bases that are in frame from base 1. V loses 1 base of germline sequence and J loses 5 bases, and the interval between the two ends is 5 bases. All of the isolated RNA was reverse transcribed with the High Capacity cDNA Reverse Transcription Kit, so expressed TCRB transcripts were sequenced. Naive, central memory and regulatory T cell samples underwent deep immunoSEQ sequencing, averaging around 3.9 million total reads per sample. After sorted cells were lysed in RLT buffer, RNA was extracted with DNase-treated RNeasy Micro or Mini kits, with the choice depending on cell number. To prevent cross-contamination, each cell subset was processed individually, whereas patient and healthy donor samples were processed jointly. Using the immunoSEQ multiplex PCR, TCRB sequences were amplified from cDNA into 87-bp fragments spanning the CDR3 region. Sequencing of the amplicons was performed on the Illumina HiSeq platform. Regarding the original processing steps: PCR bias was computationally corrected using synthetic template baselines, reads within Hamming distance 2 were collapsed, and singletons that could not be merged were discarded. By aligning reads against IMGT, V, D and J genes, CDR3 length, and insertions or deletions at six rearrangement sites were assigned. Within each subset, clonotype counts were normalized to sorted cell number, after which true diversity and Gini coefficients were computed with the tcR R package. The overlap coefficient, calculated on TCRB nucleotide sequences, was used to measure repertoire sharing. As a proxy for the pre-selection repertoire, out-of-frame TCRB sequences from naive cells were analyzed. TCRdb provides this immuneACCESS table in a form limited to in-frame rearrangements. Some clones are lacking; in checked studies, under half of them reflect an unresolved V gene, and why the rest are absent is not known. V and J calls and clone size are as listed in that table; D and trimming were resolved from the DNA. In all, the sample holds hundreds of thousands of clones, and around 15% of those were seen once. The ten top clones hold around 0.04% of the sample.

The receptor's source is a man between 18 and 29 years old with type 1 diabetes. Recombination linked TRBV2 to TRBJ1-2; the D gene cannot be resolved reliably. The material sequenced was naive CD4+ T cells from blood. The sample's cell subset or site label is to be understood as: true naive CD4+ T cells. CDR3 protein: CASSEVAYGYTF. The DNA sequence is TGTGCCAGCAGTGAAGTAGCTTATGGCTACACCTTC.